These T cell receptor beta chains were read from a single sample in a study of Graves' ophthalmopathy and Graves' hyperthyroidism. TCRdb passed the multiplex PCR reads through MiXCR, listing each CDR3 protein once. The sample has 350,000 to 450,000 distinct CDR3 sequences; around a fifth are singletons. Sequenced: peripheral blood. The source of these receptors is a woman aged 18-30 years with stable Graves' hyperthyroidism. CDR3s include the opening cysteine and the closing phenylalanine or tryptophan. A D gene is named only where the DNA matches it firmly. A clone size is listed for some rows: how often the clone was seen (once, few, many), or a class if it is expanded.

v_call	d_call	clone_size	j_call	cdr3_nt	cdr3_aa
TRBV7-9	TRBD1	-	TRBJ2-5	TGTGCCAGCAGCTTAGCGACAGGGGAGGTGACCCAGTACTTC	CASSLATGEVTQYF
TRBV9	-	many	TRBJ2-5	TGTGCCAGCAGCGGAACAAGGGGCTGGCAAGAGACCCAGTACTTC	CASSGTRGWQETQYF
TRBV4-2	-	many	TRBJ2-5	TGTGCCAGCAGCCAAGACGCTACAGGGCTGCTGGAGACCCAGTACTTC	CASSQDATGLLETQYF
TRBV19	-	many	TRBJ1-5	TGTGCCAGTAGTATGTCGGGGTCTGGGCCCAATCAGCCCCAGCATTTT	CASSMSGSGPNQPQHF
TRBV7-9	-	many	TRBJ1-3	TGTGCCAGCAGCTTCGGCTCTGGAAACACCATATATTTT	CASSFGSGNTIYF
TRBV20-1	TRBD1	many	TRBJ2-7	TGCAGTGCCACACCCGGGACAGGGAATTACGAGCAGTACTTC	CSATPGTGNYEQYF
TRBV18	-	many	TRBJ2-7	TGTGCCAGCTCACCACGGGGGGCAGGTGAGCAGTACTTC	CASSPRGAGEQYF
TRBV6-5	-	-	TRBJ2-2	TGTGCCAGCAGTCTACTGGGACGGCGAACCGGGGAGCTGTTTTTT	CASSLLGRRTGELFF
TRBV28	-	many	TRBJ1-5	TGTGCCAGCCTCATATTCGGGGGGAATCAGCCCCAGCATTTT	CASLIFGGNQPQHF
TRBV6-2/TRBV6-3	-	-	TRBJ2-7	TGTGCCAGCAGTTACGCGGCAGAGGGTAACTACGAGCAGTACTTC	CASSYAAEGNYEQYF
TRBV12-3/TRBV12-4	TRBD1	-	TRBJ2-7	TGTGCCAGCAGGGTGACAGGGACCTCCTACGAGCAGTACTTC	CASRVTGTSYEQYF
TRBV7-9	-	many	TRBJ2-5	TGTGCCAGCACCAACGTCAGGGGCCAAGAGACCCAGTACTTC	CASTNVRGQETQYF
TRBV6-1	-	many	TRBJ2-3	TGTGCCAGCAGTGGAGGGGCAAGGTTAGATACGCAGTATTTT	CASSGGARLDTQYF
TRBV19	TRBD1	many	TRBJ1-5	TGTGCCAGTAGTGCGGACAGGGGGGCTCAGCCCCAGCATTTT	CASSADRGAQPQHF
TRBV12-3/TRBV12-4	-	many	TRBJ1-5	TGTGCCAGCAGTTTTGGTGGGGGGATAAACAATCAGCCCCAGCATTTT	CASSFGGGINNQPQHF
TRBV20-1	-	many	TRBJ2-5	TGCAGCGGACTAACACAAGAGACCCAGTACTTC	CSGLTQETQYF
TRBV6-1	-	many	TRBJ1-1	TGTGCCAGCAGCGATTTGAACACTGAAGCTTTCTTT	CASSDLNTEAFF
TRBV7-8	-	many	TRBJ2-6	TGTGCCAGCACCACCGCACTACAATCGGCCAACGTCCTGACTTTC	CASTTALQSANVLTF
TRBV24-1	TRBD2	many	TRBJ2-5	TGTGCCACCAGTGATGTCCGGGGCGGGAGGGAGAGAGAGACCCAGTACTTC	CATSDVRGGRERETQYF
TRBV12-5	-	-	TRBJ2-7	TGTGCTAGTGGTAGCCCGACTAGTGGCGAGCAGTACTTC	CASGSPTSGEQYF
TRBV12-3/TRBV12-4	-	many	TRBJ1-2	TGTGCCAGCAGCCTGTTTATGTGGACACGGGGCTATGGCTACACCTTC	CASSLFMWTRGYGYTF
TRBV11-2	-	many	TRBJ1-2	TGTGCCAGCAGCCCCCGAGGGGGGTTTGAGTTATATGGCTACACCTTC	CASSPRGGFELYGYTF
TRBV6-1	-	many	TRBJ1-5	TGTGCCAGCAGTGAAGCGCTTAGGGTCAATCAGCCCCAGCATTTT	CASSEALRVNQPQHF
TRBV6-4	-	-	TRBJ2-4	TGTGCCAGCAGTGCATGGGGTCGCGTCCCGAGGTTC	CASSAWGRVPRF
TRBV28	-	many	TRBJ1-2	TGTGCCAGCAGTTTTTCGGGTGATGGCTACACCTTC	CASSFSGDGYTF
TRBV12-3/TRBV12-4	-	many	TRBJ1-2	TGTGCCAGCAGTTTACAGCGGAACTATGGCTACACCTTC	CASSLQRNYGYTF
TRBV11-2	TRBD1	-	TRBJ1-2	TGTGCCAGCAGCCGTACCCGGGACAGAGGCTACACCTTC	CASSRTRDRGYTF
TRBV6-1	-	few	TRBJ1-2	TGTGCCAGCAGTGAAGGGGAGCGTGGCTACACCTTC	CASSEGERGYTF
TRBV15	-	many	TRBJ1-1	TGTGCCACCAGCGCCGGGTTCTTGAACACTGAAGCTTTCTTT	CATSAGFLNTEAFF
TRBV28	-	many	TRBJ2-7	TGTGCCAGCAGTTGGGCAAGGGAGCAGTACTTC	CASSWAREQYF
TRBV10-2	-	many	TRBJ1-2	TGCGCCAGCGTCAGTCGGCAGGGGATGTATGGCTACACCTTC	CASVSRQGMYGYTF
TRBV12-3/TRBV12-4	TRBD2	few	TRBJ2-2	TGTGCCAGCAGGGACCTAGCGGGGGGGCTCTCCGGGGAGCTGTTTTTT	CASRDLAGGLSGELFF
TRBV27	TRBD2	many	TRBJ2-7	TGTGCCAGCAAGAAGCGGGAGGCTTCCTACGAGCAGTACTTC	CASKKREASYEQYF
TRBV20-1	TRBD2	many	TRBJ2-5	TGCAGTGCTAGAGTACTAGCGGGAGCGTCGTACCAAGAGACCCAGTACTTC	CSARVLAGASYQETQYF
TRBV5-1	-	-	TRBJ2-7	TGCGCCAGCAGCCTGGACTTGGGGGGCTACGAGCAGTACTTC	CASSLDLGGYEQYF
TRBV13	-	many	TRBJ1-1	TGTGCCAGCAGCTTTGGCAACACTGAAGCTTTCTTT	CASSFGNTEAFF
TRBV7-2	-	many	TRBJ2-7	TGTGCCAGCAGCTTAGCAGAGGGCTACGAGCAGTACTTC	CASSLAEGYEQYF
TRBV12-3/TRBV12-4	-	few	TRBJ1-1	TGTGCCAGCAGCTTGGATAGCAAAGCTTTCTTT	CASSLDSKAFF
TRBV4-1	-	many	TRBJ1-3	TGCGCCAGCAGCCACCTACAGGGAAACACCATATATTTT	CASSHLQGNTIYF
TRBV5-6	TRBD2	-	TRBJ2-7	TGTGCCAGCAGTACTAGAGCGGGGGGGCCCTACGAGCAGTGCTTC	CASSTRAGGPYEQCF
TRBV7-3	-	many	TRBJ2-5	TGTGCCAGCAGCTTAAGGGGCTTGGGGTACGAAGAGACCCAGTACTTC	CASSLRGLGYEETQYF
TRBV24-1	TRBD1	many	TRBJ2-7	TGTGCCACCAGTGACACTCGACAAGGGGGCGACGAGCAGTACTTC	CATSDTRQGGDEQYF
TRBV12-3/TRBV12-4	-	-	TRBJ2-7	TGTGCCAGCAAAGGGACAAATTCCTACGAGCAGTACTTC	CASKGTNSYEQYF
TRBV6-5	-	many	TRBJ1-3	TGTGCCAGCAGTTACTCGAAGGCTGGAAACACCATATATTTT	CASSYSKAGNTIYF